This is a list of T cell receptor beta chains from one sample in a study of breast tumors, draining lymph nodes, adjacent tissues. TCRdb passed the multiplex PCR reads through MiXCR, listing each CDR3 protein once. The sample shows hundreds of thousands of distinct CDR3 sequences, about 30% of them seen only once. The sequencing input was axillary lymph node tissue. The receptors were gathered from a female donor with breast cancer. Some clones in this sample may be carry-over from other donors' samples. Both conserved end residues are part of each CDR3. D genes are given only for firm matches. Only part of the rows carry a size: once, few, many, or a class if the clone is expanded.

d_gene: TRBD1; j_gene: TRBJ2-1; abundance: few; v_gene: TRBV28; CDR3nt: TGTGCCAGCACCCGAGCCGGGACAGGGAGGAGTGAGCAGTTCTTC; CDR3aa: CASTRAGTGRSEQFF
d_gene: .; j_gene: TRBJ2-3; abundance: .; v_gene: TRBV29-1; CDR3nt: TGCAGCTTACCCAGGGGGGGGCAGGGAGATACGCAGTATTTT; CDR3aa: CSLPRGGQGDTQYF
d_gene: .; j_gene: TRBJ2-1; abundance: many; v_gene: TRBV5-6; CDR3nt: TGTGCCAGCAGCTTGACCTCTACGGCCTACAATGAGCAGTTCTTC; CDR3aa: CASSLTSTAYNEQFF
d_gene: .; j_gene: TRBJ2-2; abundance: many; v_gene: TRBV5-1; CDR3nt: TGCGCCAGCAGCTGGGGAAACACCGGGGAGCTGTTTTTT; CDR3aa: CASSWGNTGELFF
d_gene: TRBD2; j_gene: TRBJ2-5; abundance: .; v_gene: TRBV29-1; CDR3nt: TGCAGCGTTGGGGGACTAGCGGGGGTTCTACAGACCCAGTACTTC; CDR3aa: CSVGGLAGVLQTQYF
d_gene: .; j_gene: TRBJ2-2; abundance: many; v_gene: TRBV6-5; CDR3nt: TGTGCCAGCAGTTCAGCTGTTTCCCCCGGGGAGCTGTTTTTT; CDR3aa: CASSSAVSPGELFF
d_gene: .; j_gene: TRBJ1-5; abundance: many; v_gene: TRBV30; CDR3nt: TGTGCCTGGAGTGTAGGCCCCAGCAATCAGCCCCAGCATTTT; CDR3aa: CAWSVGPSNQPQHF
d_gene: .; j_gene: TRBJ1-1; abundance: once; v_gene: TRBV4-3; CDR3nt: TGCGCCAGCAGCCGGGGGCCCTACACTGAAGCTTTCTTT; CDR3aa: CASSRGPYTEAFF
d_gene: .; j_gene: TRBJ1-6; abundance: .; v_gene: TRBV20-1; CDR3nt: TGCAGTGCTAGCCTTACACAGGGAGGATCACCCCTCCACTTT; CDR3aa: CSASLTQGGSPLHF
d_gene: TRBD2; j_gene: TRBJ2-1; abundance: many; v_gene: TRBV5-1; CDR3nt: TGCGCCAGCACGAAGGGGATGGGACTAGCGGGTTACAATGAGCAGTTCTTC; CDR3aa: CASTKGMGLAGYNEQFF
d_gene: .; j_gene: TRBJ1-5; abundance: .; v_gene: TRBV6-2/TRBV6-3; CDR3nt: TGCGCCAGCGGACGACGGTCCGATCAGCCCCAGCATTTT; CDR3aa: CASGRRSDQPQHF
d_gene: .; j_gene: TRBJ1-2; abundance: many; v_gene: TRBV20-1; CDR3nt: TGCAGTGCTATCCGGCGTGGCTACACCTTC; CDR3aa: CSAIRRGYTF
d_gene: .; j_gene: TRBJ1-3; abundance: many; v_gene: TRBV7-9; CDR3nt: TGTGCCAGCAGCTTTTCGCGAAACACCATATATTTT; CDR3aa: CASSFSRNTIYF
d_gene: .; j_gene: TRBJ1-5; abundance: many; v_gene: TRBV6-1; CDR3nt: TGTGCCAGCAGTGAAGAGATGGGGAATCAGCCCCAGCATTTT; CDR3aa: CASSEEMGNQPQHF
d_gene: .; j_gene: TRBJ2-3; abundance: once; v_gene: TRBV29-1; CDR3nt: TGCAGCGTGGGTATCGGACGGGGAGCAGATACGCAGTATTTT; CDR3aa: CSVGIGRGADTQYF
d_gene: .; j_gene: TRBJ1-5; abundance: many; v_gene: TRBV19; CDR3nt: TGTGCCACCGAAGTGGACCCCGGCGGCAATCAGCCCCAGCATTTT; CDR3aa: CATEVDPGGNQPQHF
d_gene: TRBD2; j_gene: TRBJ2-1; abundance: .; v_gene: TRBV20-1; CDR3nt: TGCAGTGCTCCCGGGACTAGCAGATACACTGAGCAGTTCTTC; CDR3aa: CSAPGTSRYTEQFF
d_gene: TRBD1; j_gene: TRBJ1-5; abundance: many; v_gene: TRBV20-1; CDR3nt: TGCAGTGCTAGTGCGGACAGGATGAATCAGCCCCAGCATTTT; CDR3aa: CSASADRMNQPQHF
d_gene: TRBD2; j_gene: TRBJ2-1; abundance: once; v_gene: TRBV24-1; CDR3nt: TGTGCCACCAGTGATTTGCGACTAGCGGGAGAACGCGAGCAGTTCTTC; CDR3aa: CATSDLRLAGEREQFF
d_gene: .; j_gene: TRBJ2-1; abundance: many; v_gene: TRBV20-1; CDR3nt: TGCAGTGCCCCTCCCGGGGTGGGGAATGAGCAGTTCTTC; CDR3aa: CSAPPGVGNEQFF
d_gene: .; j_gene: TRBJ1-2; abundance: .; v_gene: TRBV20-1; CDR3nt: TGCAGTGCTAAGGTCCCGAGCTATGGCTACACCTTC; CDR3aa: CSAKVPSYGYTF
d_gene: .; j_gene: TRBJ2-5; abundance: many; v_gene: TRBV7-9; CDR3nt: TGTGCCAGCAGCTCGAGGGTGGGGAAAGAGACCCAGTACTTC; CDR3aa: CASSSRVGKETQYF
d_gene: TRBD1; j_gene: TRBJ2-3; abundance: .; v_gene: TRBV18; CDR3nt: TGTGCCAGCTCACCACGTGGACAGGGTATAAGCACAGATACGCAGTATTTT; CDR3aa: CASSPRGQGISTDTQYF
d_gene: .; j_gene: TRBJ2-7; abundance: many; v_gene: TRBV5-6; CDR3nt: TGTGCCAGCAGCCACAACTCCGGGACGCTGGAGCAGTACTTC; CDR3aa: CASSHNSGTLEQYF
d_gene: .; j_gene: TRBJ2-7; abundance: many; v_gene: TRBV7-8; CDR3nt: TGTGCCAGCAGCTTATCGCAACCGGGACTTTCCTACGAGCAGTACTTC; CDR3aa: CASSLSQPGLSYEQYF
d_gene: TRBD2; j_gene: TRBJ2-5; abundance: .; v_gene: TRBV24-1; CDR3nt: TGTGCCACCAGTGATAGAGGGACTACTAGGGAGACCCAGTACTTC; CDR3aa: CATSDRGTTRETQYF
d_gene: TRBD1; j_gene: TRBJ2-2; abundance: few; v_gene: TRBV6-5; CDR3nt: TGTGCCAGCAGGCCCCCCCCCGGGACAGAGAACACCGGGGAGCTGTTTTTT; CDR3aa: CASRPPPGTENTGELFF
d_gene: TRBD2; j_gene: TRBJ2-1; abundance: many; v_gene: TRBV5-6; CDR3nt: TGTGCCAGCAGCCTGGGCGGGGGTCTTGAGCAGTTCTTC; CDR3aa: CASSLGGGLEQFF
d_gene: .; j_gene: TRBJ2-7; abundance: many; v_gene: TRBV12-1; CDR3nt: TGTGCCAGCAGCATGGACAGGGTAACCTACGAGCAGTACTTC; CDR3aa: CASSMDRVTYEQYF
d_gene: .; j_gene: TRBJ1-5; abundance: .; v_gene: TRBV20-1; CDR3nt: TGCAGTGCTAGAGATTGGGGGGCGGGTGAATATTACCAGCCCCAGCATTTT; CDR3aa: CSARDWGAGEYYQPQHF
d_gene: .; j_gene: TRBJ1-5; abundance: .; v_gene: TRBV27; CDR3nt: TGTGCCAGCAGATCGAGGGGGAATAGCGATCAGCCCCAGCATTTT; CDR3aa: CASRSRGNSDQPQHF
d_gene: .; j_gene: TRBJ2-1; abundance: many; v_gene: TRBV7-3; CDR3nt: TGTGCCAGCAGCTTAACGCCTAGTGGAAATGAGCAGTTCTTC; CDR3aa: CASSLTPSGNEQFF
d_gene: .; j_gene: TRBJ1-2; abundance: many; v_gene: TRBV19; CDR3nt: TGTGCCAGTAGTAGCTTATATGGCTACACCTTC; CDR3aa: CASSSLYGYTF
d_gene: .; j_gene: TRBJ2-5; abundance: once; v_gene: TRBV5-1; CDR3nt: TGCGCCAGCAGCTTGGGGTTGTACCAAGAGACCCAGTACTTC; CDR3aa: CASSLGLYQETQYF
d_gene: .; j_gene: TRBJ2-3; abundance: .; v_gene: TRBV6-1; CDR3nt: TGTGCCAGCTATTGGACCCGGGATAAAGATACGCAGTATTTT; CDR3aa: CASYWTRDKDTQYF
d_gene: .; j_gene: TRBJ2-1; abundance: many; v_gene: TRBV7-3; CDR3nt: TGTGCCAGCAGCTCAGGGGGCCTCCTAGCGGCCCACCCGTACAATGAGCAGTTCTTC; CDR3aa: CASSSGGLLAAHPYNEQFF
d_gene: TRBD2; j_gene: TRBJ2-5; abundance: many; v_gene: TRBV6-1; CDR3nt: TGTGCCAGCAGTCCCGCGGGAGGACAAGAGACCCAGTACTTC; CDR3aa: CASSPAGGQETQYF
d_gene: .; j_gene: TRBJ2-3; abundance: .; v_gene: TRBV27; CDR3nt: TGTGCCAGCAGTTTATCGATCGGGGCGGGACGCGCAGATACGCAGTATTTT; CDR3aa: CASSLSIGAGRADTQYF
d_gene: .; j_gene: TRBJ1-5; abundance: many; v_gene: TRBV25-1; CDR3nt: TGTGCCAGCAGTGAGGATACGTGTAGGACCAGCCATCAGCCCCAGCATTTT; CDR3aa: CASSEDTCRTSHQPQHF
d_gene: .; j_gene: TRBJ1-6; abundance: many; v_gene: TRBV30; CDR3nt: TGTGCCTCCCAAGGTACAGGGAATAATTCACCCCTCCACTTT; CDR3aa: CASQGTGNNSPLHF